This paragraph reports one T cell receptor (beta chain). The CDR3 has 15 residues. Germline CDR1 reads MGHRA; CDR2 reads YSYEKL. Trimming left V 2 bases short and J 1 base short, with 8 bases between. These data are taken from a study of T cell changes during pregnancy in multiple sclerosis. Method: immunoSEQ multiplex PCR; TCRdb's copy keeps in-frame clones and lacks some. This sample has 40,000 to 50,000 clones, with approximately 90% found just once. The sample was CD4+ T cells from peripheral blood mononuclear cells, taken before pregnancy. V and J are TRBV4-1 and TRBJ1-4, with a weak D call TRBD1 (6 bases). The clonotype originates from a female donor with multiple sclerosis, enrolled in a pregnancy study. CDR3 sequence (DNA): TGCGCCAGCAGCCAACTACAGGGAACTAATGAAAAACTGTTTTTT. It translates to CASSQLQGTNEKLFF.